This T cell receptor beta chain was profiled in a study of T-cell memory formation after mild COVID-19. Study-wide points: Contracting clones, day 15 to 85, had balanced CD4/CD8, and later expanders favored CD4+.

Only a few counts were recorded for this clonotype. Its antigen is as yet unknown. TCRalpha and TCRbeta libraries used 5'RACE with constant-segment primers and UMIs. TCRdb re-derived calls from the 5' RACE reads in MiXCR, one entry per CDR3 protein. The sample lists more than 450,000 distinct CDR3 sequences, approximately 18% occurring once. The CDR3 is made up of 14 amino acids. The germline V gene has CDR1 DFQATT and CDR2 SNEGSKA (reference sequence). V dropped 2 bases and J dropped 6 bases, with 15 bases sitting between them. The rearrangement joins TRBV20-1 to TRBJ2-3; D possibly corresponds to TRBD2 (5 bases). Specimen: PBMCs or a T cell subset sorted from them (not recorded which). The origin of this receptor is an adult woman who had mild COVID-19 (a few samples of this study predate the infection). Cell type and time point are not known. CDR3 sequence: CSARSQTREDTQYF. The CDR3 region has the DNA TGCAGTGCTAGATCGCAGACGAGGGAGGATACGCAGTATTTT.